This TCR beta chain was captured by sequencing in a study of T cell responses to AZD1222 COVID-19 vaccine. Study results and caveats: Of spike-specific TCRs, nearly half reportedly target regions left unmutated in variants.

This clone was found once. As yet, its antigen is unknown. Germline-derived CDR1 and CDR2 are GTSNPN and SVGIG (reference sequence). The CDR3 loop spans 14 amino acids. V shed 2 bases and J shed 7 bases, with 17 bases lying between them. Method: immunoSEQ multiplex PCR; TCRdb's copy keeps in-frame clones and lacks some. The data show about 160,000 clones, approximately 90% seen once. This sequence joins TRBV30 and TRBJ1-2; D gene unclear. The receptor comes from an adult who received the AZD1222 COVID-19 vaccine. The starting material was peripheral blood, obtained 28 days after the second AZD1222 dose. CDR3 coding DNA: TGTGCCTGGAGTCCCATATACACGCGCTTTGGCTACACCTTC. Translation: CAWSPIYTRFGYTF.